This TCR beta chain was identified during a study of cytomegalovirus exposure and HLA in healthy donors. General observations from the study: The authors excluded some V segments, including TRBV6-2 and TRBV6-3, as indistinguishable. What TCR beta sequences reportedly achieved was accurate prediction of HLA-A and HLA-B alleles in most subjects. Cytomegalovirus-associated status was assigned to about 170 TCR beta chains.

60 Vbeta and 13 Jbeta primers were used in PCR. Here immunoSEQ multiplex PCR was the method, and the copy in TCRdb shows in-frame clones only, minus some. The table has tens of thousands of clones, about 79% seen once. A word on this clone: Its antigen is not identified.

The CDR3 sequence is 14 residues long. The germline CDR1 and CDR2 sequences are MNHNS and SASEGT. V lost 5 bases, J lost 3 bases, and 14 bases lay in between. The chain links TRBV6-1 to TRBJ2-7, with D perhaps matching TRBD1 (6 bases). Material: PBMCs. The TCR sequence derives from a man aged 50 to 59 in good health and CMV-seronegative. The CDR3 protein is CASSKDRLNYEQYF. CDR3 DNA sequence: TGTGCCAGCAGTAAGGACAGATTAAACTACGAGCAGTACTTC.